A selection of T cell receptor beta chains follows, all from one sample in a study of CD8 T cells in ankylosing spondylitis. MiXCR, run by TCRdb on the 5' RACE reads, gives a single entry per CDR3 protein. This table holds approximately 350,000 distinct CDR3 sequences, 20% found once. The sample taken for sequencing was blood, either unsorted or a sorted T cell fraction (not recorded which). The receptor set was obtained from a male donor with ankylosing spondylitis or in good health (not recorded which). CDR3s include the opening cysteine and the closing phenylalanine or tryptophan. A D gene is named only where the DNA matches it firmly. Clone size, where shown, is once, few, many, or a class for clones that have expanded.

>TRBJ2-1|13|TRBV5-1|few|TRBD2
TGCGCCAGCAGCTGGGGACTACCCAATGAGCAGTTCTTC
CASSWGLPNEQFF
>TRBJ2-5|16|TRBV3-1|few|TRBD2
TGTGCCAGCAGCCACGGTGGGCTAGCGGGAATAGAGACCCAGTACTTC
CASSHGGLAGIETQYF
>TRBJ2-5|16|TRBV5-1|few|TRBD1
TGCGCCAGCAGCTCCCGACAGGGGGAGCAGCAAGAGACCCAGTACTTC
CASSSRQGEQQETQYF
>TRBJ2-7|16|TRBV5-1|NA|TRBD1
TGCGCCAGCAGCTTGGCCGGGACAGGGGGCGTTAACGAGCAGTACTTC
CASSLAGTGGVNEQYF
>TRBJ2-3|15|TRBV6-1|few|NA
TGTGCCAGCAGTGAAGGGGAGGGGGCAACGGATACGCAGTATTTT
CASSEGEGATDTQYF
>TRBJ2-1|15|TRBV6-5|NA|NA
TGTGCCAGCAGTTACGGCAGGGTGGTTGACAATGAGCAGTTCTTC
CASSYGRVVDNEQFF
>TRBJ2-1|13|TRBV2|NA|NA
TGTGCCAGCATCCCAGGGGACCACAATGAGCAGTTCTTC
CASIPGDHNEQFF
>TRBJ2-4|13|TRBV2|NA|NA
TGTGCCCCCTTTGACGTAAGGGGGAACATTCAGTACTTC
CAPFDVRGNIQYF
>TRBJ2-6|12|TRBV12-3/TRBV12-4|many|NA
TGTGCCAGCAGTCCCGGGGCCAACGTCCTGACTTTC
CASSPGANVLTF
>TRBJ2-1|15|TRBV7-3|few|TRBD2
TGTGCCAGCAGCATAGATGGGACTAGCCGCAATGAGCAGTTCTTC
CASSIDGTSRNEQFF
>TRBJ1-1|14|TRBV12-3/TRBV12-4|NA|NA
TGTGCCAGCAGTTTAGCCCCGGGAGACACTGAAGCTTTCTTT
CASSLAPGDTEAFF
>TRBJ2-3|14|TRBV11-2|many|TRBD2
TGTGCCAGCAGGGGGGGGAGGGGTACGGATACGCAGTATTTT
CASRGGRGTDTQYF
>TRBJ2-5|15|TRBV27|few|TRBD1
TGTGCCAGCTCGATTGACAGGGAAGGGCAAGAGACCCAGTACTTC
CASSIDREGQETQYF
>TRBJ2-1|14|TRBV7-9|NA|NA
TGTGCCAGCAGCTGGGGACGGAAAGACAATGAGCAGTTCTTC
CASSWGRKDNEQFF
>TRBJ2-1|16|TRBV2|once|NA
TGTGCCATCTCAGGGCGGGCCTCCATCCCACTCAATGAGCAGTTCTTC
CAISGRASIPLNEQFF
>TRBJ2-3|15|TRBV4-1|NA|TRBD2
TGCGCCAGCAGCCCGCGGACTAGCTTGGCAGATACGCAGTATTTT
CASSPRTSLADTQYF
>TRBJ2-3|17|TRBV12-3/TRBV12-4|few|NA
TGTGCCAGCAGTCTGCTCCCAGGCGGGGACCCCACAGATACGCAGTATTTT
CASSLLPGGDPTDTQYF
>TRBJ2-1|14|TRBV4-2|many|NA
TGTGCCAGCAGCCAAGGTCTGCATGACTATGAGCAGTTCTTC
CASSQGLHDYEQFF
>TRBJ2-4|11|TRBV20-1|NA|NA
TGCAGTGCTGGAACCTTAAACATTCAGTACTTC
CSAGTLNIQYF
>TRBJ1-6|11|TRBV6-1|few|NA
TGTGCCAGCAACCTGGGCGTGCCCCTCCACTTT
CASNLGVPLHF
>TRBJ2-7|13|TRBV7-9|few|TRBD1
TGTGCCAGTGAAGGGACAGTTTCCTACGAGCAGTACTTC
CASEGTVSYEQYF
>TRBJ2-3|12|TRBV29-1|NA|NA
TGCAGCGTCGGGACATATACAGATACGCAGTATTTT
CSVGTYTDTQYF
>TRBJ2-1|14|TRBV11-2|few|NA
TGTGCCAGCAGCTTAGCCGACAGGTTGGATGAGCAGTTCTTC
CASSLADRLDEQFF
>TRBJ2-1|16|TRBV6-5|many|TRBD2
TGTGCCAGCAGTAACCCATGGCGAGCGGGGCCGGGGGAGCAGTTCTTC
CASSNPWRAGPGEQFF
>TRBJ2-1|15|TRBV29-1|NA|NA
TGCAGCGTTGAGGGTGTTACTCGGTCCTACAATGAGCAGTTCTTC
CSVEGVTRSYNEQFF
>TRBJ1-4|12|TRBV12-3/TRBV12-4|NA|NA
TGTGCCAGCAGGGGTATAAATGAAAAACTGTTTTTT
CASRGINEKLFF
>TRBJ2-5|14|TRBV28|many|NA
TGTGCCAGCAGTTTAGTTGGGGGAGAAGAGACCCAGTACTTC
CASSLVGGEETQYF
>TRBJ2-4|15|TRBV7-2|few|NA
TGTGCCAGCAGCTTAGCCCATCGGGGCCCAAACATTCAGTACTTC
CASSLAHRGPNIQYF